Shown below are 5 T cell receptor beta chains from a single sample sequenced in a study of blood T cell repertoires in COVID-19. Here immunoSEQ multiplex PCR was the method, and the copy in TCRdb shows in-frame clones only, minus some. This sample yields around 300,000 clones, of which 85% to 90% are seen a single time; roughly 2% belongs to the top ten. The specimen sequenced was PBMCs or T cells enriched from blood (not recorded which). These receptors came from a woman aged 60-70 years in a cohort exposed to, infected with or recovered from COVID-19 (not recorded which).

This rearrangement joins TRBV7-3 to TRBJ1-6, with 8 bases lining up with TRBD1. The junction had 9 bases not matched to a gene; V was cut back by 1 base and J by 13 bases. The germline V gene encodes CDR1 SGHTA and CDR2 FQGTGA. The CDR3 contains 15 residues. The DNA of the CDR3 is TGTGCCAGCAGCTTAAAAGGACAGGGTACGACGCCCCTCCACTTT. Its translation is CASSLKGQGTTPLHF.

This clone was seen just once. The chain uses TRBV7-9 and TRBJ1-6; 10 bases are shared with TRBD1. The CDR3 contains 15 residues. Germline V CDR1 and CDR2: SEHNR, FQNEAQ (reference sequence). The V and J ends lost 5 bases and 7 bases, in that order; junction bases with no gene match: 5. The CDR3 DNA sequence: TGTGCCAGCAGCCAGGGACAGGGGAGAAATTCACCCCTCCACTTT. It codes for CASSQGQGRNSPLHF.

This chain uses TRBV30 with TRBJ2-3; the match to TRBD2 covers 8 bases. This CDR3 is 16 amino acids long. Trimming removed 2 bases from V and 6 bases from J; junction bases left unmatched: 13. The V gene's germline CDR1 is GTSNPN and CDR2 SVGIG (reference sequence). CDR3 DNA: TGTGCCTGGAGTCCCGGACTAGCACCTTCCAGGGATACGCAGTATTTT. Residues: CAWSPGLAPSRDTQYF.

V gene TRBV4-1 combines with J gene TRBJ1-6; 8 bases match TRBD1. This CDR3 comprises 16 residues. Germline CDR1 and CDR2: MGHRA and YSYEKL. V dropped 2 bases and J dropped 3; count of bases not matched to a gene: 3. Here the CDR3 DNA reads TGCGCCAGCAGCCAAACAGGACAGGGCTATAATTCACCCCTCCACTTT. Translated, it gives CASSQTGQGYNSPLHF.

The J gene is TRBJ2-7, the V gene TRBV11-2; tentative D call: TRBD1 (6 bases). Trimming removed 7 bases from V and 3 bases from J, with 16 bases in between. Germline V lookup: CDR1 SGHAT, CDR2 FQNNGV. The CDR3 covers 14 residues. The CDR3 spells CASTEGQSFYEQYF. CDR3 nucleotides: TGTGCCAGCACCGAAGGACAGAGTTTCTACGAGCAGTACTTC. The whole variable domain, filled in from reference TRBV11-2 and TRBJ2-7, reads EAGVAQSPRYKIIEKRQSVAFWCNPISGHATLYWYQQILGQGPKLLIQFQNNGVVDDSQLPKDRFSAERLKGVDSTLKIQPAKLEDSAVYLCASTEGQSFYEQYFGPGTRLTVT.